This entry concerns a single T cell receptor (beta chain). What it binds is unknown. This sample was taken from a study of persistence of HIV-infected CD4 T cells. Study at large: The sample holds CD4+ T cells responsive to CMV or HIV-1 Gag.

Germline CDR1 and CDR2: SGHTA and FQGNSA. The V gene end was trimmed by 1 base and the J gene end by 11 bases; junction bases not matched to a gene: 8. The CDR3 length is 15 residues. The study, taken as a whole, reports: Bulk TCR data could not be restricted to HIV-1-infected CMV-responding cells.

The libraries were made with immunoSEQ version 4 in survey mode. Genomic DNA was diluted to roughly 9.4 ng/uL, up to roughly 1 ug per sample. Repertoires were generated with immunoSEQ multiplex PCR, while TCRdb's copy carries only in-frame clones and drops some. The data contain over 25,000 clones, roughly four fifths of them seen just once; the ten biggest clones take up around 4.6%. Lysates of CMV-infected fibroblasts at approximately 9.6 ug/mL stimulated these cells. Sorted nonresponding memory CD4+ T cells were CD40L-negative, CD69-negative, CD45RO-high. Plasma HIV-1 RNA stayed below 50 copies/mL for at least 4 years.

The source is an adult man with HIV who was CMV-seropositive. The sequences come from CD4+ T cells sorted from PBMCs after approximately 19-hour stimulation, collected from a patient who received antiretroviral therapy. The chain recombines TRBV7-2 with TRBJ1-6; 7 bases fit TRBD1. This CDR3 is CASSLEAGGRTPLHF. The CDR3 nucleotides read TGTGCCAGCAGCTTAGAGGCAGGGGGAAGGACACCCCTCCACTTT.